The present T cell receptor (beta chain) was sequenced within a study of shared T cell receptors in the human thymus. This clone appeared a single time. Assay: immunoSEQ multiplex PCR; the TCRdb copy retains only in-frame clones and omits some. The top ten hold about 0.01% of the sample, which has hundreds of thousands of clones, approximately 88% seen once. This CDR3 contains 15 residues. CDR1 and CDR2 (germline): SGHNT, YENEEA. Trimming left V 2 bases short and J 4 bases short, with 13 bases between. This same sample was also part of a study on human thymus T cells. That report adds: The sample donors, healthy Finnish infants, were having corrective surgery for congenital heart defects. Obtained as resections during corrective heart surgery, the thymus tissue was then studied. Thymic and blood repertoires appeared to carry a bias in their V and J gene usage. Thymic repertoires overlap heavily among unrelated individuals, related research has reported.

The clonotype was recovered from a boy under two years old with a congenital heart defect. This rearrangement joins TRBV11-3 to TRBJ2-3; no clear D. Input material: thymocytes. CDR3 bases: TGTGCCAGCAGCTTATTATGGTGGGCGTCAGATACGCAGTATTTT. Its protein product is CASSLLWWASDTQYF.